This TCR beta chain was identified during a study of breast tumors, draining lymph nodes, adjacent tissues. TCRdb reprocessed the multiplex PCR reads with MiXCR, giving one entry per CDR3 protein. The sample holds about 200,000 distinct CDR3 sequences, around 29% seen once. This clonotype was found many times. Its antigen is unidentified. The germline CDR1 and CDR2 sequences are MGHDK and SYGVNS. The CDR3 loop spans 16 amino acids. V lost 3 bases, J lost 7 bases, and 11 bases stayed unmatched. Findings of the study overall: Tumor T cell lymph node origin was a supported hypothesis, not proven. Luminal-like breast cancer showed significantly greater tumor-nontumor repertoire similarity than basal-like breast cancer did. Findings are consistent with lymph node origin and intratumoral expansion of most tumor T cells. Tumor TCR diversity was below lymph nodes but above nontumor tissue.

Breast cancer patients provided tissue from their axillary draining lymph nodes. The rearrangement joins TRBV25-1 to TRBJ2-1, with 8 positions matching TRBD2. The clonotype comes from a female donor with breast cancer. Some clones in this sample may be carry-over from other donors' samples. Sequenced sample: axillary lymph node tissue. CDR3 region: CASSEFLAGKTNEQFF. The CDR3 DNA sequence: TGTGCCAGCAGTGAGTTCCTAGCGGGTAAAACAAATGAGCAGTTCTTC.